These 23 T cell receptor beta chains originate from one sample sequenced in a study of graft-versus-host responses after intestinal transplantation. These TCRs' antigens remain unknown. Assay: immunoSEQ multiplex PCR; the TCRdb copy retains only in-frame clones and omits some. Of 75,000 to 95,000 clones listed, 91% are singletons. Source: unstimulated CD4+ T cells sorted from spleen or lymph node cells, taken before transplant. The receptors stem from a human donor who was the organ donor for an intestinal transplant.

The chain couples TRBV2 to TRBJ2-7; tentative D call: TRBD2 (6 bases). CDR1 is SNHLY and CDR2 is FYNNEI in the germline V gene. The CDR3 sequence is 17 residues long. V lost 1 base and J lost 1, with 17 bases in between. The CDR3 DNA is TGTGCCAGCAGTGAAGTGAGTTGGAGGGGTGATTCCTACGAGCAGTACTTC. This encodes CASSEVSWRGDSYEQYF. The complete variable domain, with remaining parts taken from reference TRBV2 and TRBJ2-7, reads EPEVTQTPSHQVTQMGQEVILRCVPISNHLYFYWYRQILGQKVEFLVSFYNNEISEKSEIFDDQFSVERPDGSNFTLKIRSTKLEDSAMYFCASSEVSWRGDSYEQYFGPGTRLTVT.

This sequence joins TRBV7-3 and TRBJ2-2, with D uncertain. V gave up 2 bases and J gave up 3 bases, with 10 bases separating them. The CDR3 is made up of 15 amino acids. The germline V gene has CDR1 SGHTA and CDR2 FQGTGA. The DNA of the CDR3 is TGTGCCAGCAGCTTAGGTTCTCCGGACACCGGGGAGCTGTTTTTT. Translation: CASSLGSPDTGELFF.

V and J are TRBV6-1 and TRBJ1-2; D gene uncertain. The germline V gene has CDR1 MNHNS and CDR2 SASEGT. The CDR3 extends over 13 amino acids. V lost 6 bases and J lost 4, with 12 bases in between. CDR3 in DNA: TGTGCCAGCAGGCCGGCGGCAAGCTATGGCTACACCTTC. As protein: CASRPAASYGYTF.

CDR3 DNA sequence: TGTGCCAGCAGCCTCTATTTAACAGATACGCAGTATTTT. Protein: CASSLYLTDTQYF. This sequence joins TRBV11-3 and TRBJ2-3; unclear D gene. Trimming removed 5 bases at V and 3 bases at J, with 9 bases between. Per germline, CDR1 SGHNT and CDR2 YENEEA. This CDR3 has 13 residues.

The table lists this clone with a few counts. This chain links TRBV2 with TRBJ2-7; TRBD1 aligns across 9 bases. V was clipped by 4 bases and J by 5 bases; unmatched bases: 3. This CDR3 region has 13 residues. Germline CDR1 is SNHLY and CDR2 is FYNNEI. The CDR3 spells CASSGDRDHEQYF. CDR3 coding DNA: TGTGCCAGCAGTGGGGACAGGGATCACGAGCAGTACTTC.

The CDR3 DNA reads TGTGCCAGCAGAGGACAGGGATTGAATGAGCAGTTCTTC. This translates into CASRGQGLNEQFF. The chain combines TRBV25-1 with TRBJ2-1, with TRBD1 matching over 8 bases. Germline V gene sequence: CDR1 MGHDK, CDR2 SYGVNS. This CDR3 region has 13 residues. Unmatched junction bases numbered 5, after V lost 6 bases and J lost 7 bases. The full variable domain, completed using reference TRBV25-1 and TRBJ2-1, is EADIYQTPRYLVIGTGKKITLECSQTMGHDKMYWYQQDPGMELHLIHYSYGVNSTEKGDLSSESTVSRIRTEHFPLTLESARPSHTSQYLCASRGQGLNEQFFGPGTRLTVL.

DNA of the CDR3: TGTGCCAGCAGCTTGGGACAGGGATCCTACAATGAGCAGTTCTTC. Encoded protein: CASSLGQGSYNEQFF. The chain uses TRBV5-4 and TRBJ2-1; 7 bases fit TRBD1. V was clipped by 0 bases and J by 1 base; unmatched bases: 1. The CDR3 is 15 residues long. Germline CDR1 and CDR2: SGHNT and YYREEE (reference sequence).

The chain has TRBV7-8 and TRBJ1-2, with a possible D match to TRBD1 (5 bases). V shed 5 bases and J shed 3 bases, with 22 bases lying between them. The germline CDR1 and CDR2 sequences are SGHVS and FQNEAQ. The CDR3 has 17 amino acids. CDR3 amino acids: CASSPPRWTTDYYGYTF. The CDR3 DNA reads TGTGCCAGCAGCCCACCCCGTTGGACGACAGATTACTATGGCTACACCTTC.

The rearrangement links TRBV28 to TRBJ2-1; no clear D gene. In germline, CDR1 is MDHEN, CDR2 SYDVKM. The CDR3 runs to 12 residues. V was clipped by 2 bases and J by 8 bases, with 7 bases between them. This chain's CDR3 is CASSLEQYEQFF. The CDR3 DNA sequence: TGTGCCAGCAGTTTAGAGCAATATGAGCAGTTCTTC.

The V and J genes are TRBV6-5 and TRBJ1-1, with TRBD1 as a possible D gene (6 bases). CDR3 length: 14 amino acids. The V end was cut by 0 bases, the J end by 8 bases, with 13 bases between. Germline V gene data show CDR1 as MNHEY and CDR2 as SVGAGI. The CDR3: CASSYSRFGTEAFF. CDR3 sequence (DNA): TGTGCCAGCAGTTACTCGAGATTCGGGACAGAAGCTTTCTTT.

As concerns this clone: A junction boundary mismatches the germline segment, possibly from a read error. The rearrangement links TRBV7-7 to TRBJ2-1; tentatively, D is TRBD2 (6 bases). CDR3 length equals 14 residues. Germline V lookup: CDR1 SSHAT, CDR2 FNYEAQ (reference sequence). CDR3 nucleotides: TGTGCTAGCAGCCGACTAGGGAGTTACAATGAGCAGTTCTTC. Protein product: CASSRLGSYNEQFF.

The V call is TRBV4-1, the J call TRBJ1-4; TRBD1 might be the D (5 bases). There are 16 residues in the CDR3. Germline-derived CDR1 and CDR2 are MGHRA and YSYEKL. V was trimmed by 0 bases and J by 5 bases, leaving 13 bases between them. The chain's CDR3 is CASSQDGTRTNEKLFF. The CDR3 bases are TGCGCCAGCAGCCAAGATGGAACAAGGACAAATGAAAAACTGTTTTTT.

This clone was detected only once. The chain links TRBV10-3 to TRBJ2-1, with 8 bases identical to TRBD1. The germline V gene encodes CDR1 ENHRY and CDR2 SYGVKD. Trimming at V came to 2 bases and at J to 7 bases, leaving 4 bases not matched to a gene. The CDR3 covers 14 residues. CDR3 nucleotide sequence: TGTGCCATCAGTGAGGGACAGGGTTTTAATGAGCAGTTCTTC. Residues: CAISEGQGFNEQFF.

The chain uses TRBV10-2 and TRBJ1-2; 7 bases align to TRBD1. With V trimmed by 5 bases and J by 8 bases, 5 bases remained unmatched. Per the germline V gene, CDR1 is WSHSY and CDR2 is SAAADI. This CDR3 contains 12 residues. The CDR3 coding sequence is TGCGCCAGCAGTCCCTACAGGGGCGGCTACACCTTC. It specifies CASSPYRGGYTF.

The chain uses TRBV2 and TRBJ1-2; no definite D call. The CDR3 runs 15 residues. Looked up from germline, CDR1 is SNHLY and CDR2 is FYNNEI. V lost 2 bases and J 4 bases, leaving 14 bases between the germline ends. CDR3 in amino acids: CASSELQALGYGYTF. The CDR3 nucleotides read TGTGCCAGCAGTGAACTTCAGGCCCTTGGCTATGGCTACACCTTC.

The CDR3 loop reads CASSLIRGNAYNEQFF. The CDR3 bases are TGCGCCAGCAGCTTGATTAGGGGAAACGCCTACAATGAGCAGTTCTTC. This sequence joins TRBV5-1 and TRBJ2-1; weak D call: TRBD1 (5 bases). CDR1 SGHRS and CDR2 YFSETQ come from the germline V gene. The germline V and J ends were trimmed by 1 base and 2 bases, with 13 bases remaining between them. The CDR3 extends over 16 amino acids.

The V call is TRBV27, the J call TRBJ1-5, with TRBD1 as a possible D gene (5 bases). This CDR3 spans 14 amino acids. Germline V gene data show CDR1 as MNHEY and CDR2 as SMNVEV (reference sequence). The V and J ends lost 8 bases and 2 bases respectively, with 13 bases between them. The CDR3 sequence is CASRSGGGNQPQHF. In DNA, the CDR3 is TGTGCCAGCCGATCTGGGGGGGGCAATCAGCCCCAGCATTTT.

The V and J genes are TRBV5-4 and TRBJ1-6; TRBD1 matches 7 bases. The germline gives CDR1 SGHNT, CDR2 YYREEE (reference sequence). With V trimmed by 0 bases and J by 7 bases, 7 bases remained unmatched. This CDR3 spans 16 amino acids. CDR3 in DNA: TGTGCCAGCAGCTTGGCATCCACAGGGGTGAATTCACCCCTCCACTTT. Its protein is CASSLASTGVNSPLHF.

V usage is TRBV28 and J usage is TRBJ2-7; TRBD2 is a possible D gene (6 bases). There are 15 residues in the CDR3. Trimming took 3 bases from V and 0 from J, leaving 12 bases between them. Germline V gene sequence: CDR1 MDHEN, CDR2 SYDVKM. The DNA of the CDR3 is TGTGCCAGCAGTTTCGGGTGGGAGGACTCCTACGAGCAGTACTTC. Amino acids: CASSFGWEDSYEQYF.

V usage is TRBV6-1 and J usage is TRBJ1-6; D gene unclear. This CDR3 has 14 residues. Trimming shortened V by 6 bases and J by 3 bases, and 9 bases separated the two germline ends. Germline assignment: CDR1 MNHNS and CDR2 SASEGT. The CDR3 coding sequence is TGTGCCAGCAGCGCACAGCACTATAATTCACCCCTCCACTTT. Protein sequence: CASSAQHYNSPLHF.

The gene calls are TRBV19 and TRBJ2-1; D remains ambiguous. The V and J ends lost 5 bases and 9 bases respectively, with 8 bases between them. The CDR3 has 11 amino acids. The germline V gene encodes CDR1 LNHDA and CDR2 SQIVND (reference sequence). Here the CDR3 DNA reads TGTGCCAGTAGTTCTTTCGGTGAGCAGTTCTTC. Encoded protein: CASSSFGEQFF.

CDR3 amino acids: CASSPRVAGVGQTQYF. The CDR3 DNA reads TGTGCCAGCAGCCCGAGGGTGGCAGGGGTCGGGCAGACCCAGTACTTC. The chain is built from TRBV9 and TRBJ2-5; TRBD1 is a possible D gene (6 bases). The V and J ends lost 4 bases and 6 bases respectively, with 22 bases between them. CDR1 and CDR2 (germline): SGDLS, YYNGEE. This CDR3 contains 16 residues.

This rearrangement joins TRBV4-2 to TRBJ2-4; 10 nucleotides match TRBD2. After removal of 1 base from V and 0 bases from J, the junction contained 0 bases not matched to a gene. CDR3 length: 16 amino acids. Germline values: CDR1 LGHNA, CDR2 YNFKEQ. This CDR3 is CASSQGLAGAKNIQYF. In DNA form, the CDR3 reads TGTGCCAGCAGCCAAGGACTAGCGGGAGCCAAAAACATTCAGTACTTC.